These 12 T cell receptor beta chains originate from one sample sequenced in a study of T cell changes during pregnancy in multiple sclerosis. The method was immunoSEQ multiplex PCR; TCRdb's version includes in-frame clones alone and lacks a portion of them. Of tens of thousands of clones listed, over 80% are singletons. Sequencing was performed on CD4+ T cells from peripheral blood mononuclear cells, taken after pregnancy. The origin of the receptors is a female donor with multiple sclerosis, enrolled in a pregnancy study.

The chain has TRBV6-4 and TRBJ1-1, with 7 bases aligning to TRBD1. The germline V gene encodes CDR1 MRHNA and CDR2 SNTAGT. V lost 6 bases, J lost 4 bases, and 8 bases stayed unmatched. CDR3 size: 14 residues. CDR3 loop: CASRADRAGTEAFF. The CDR3, as DNA: TGTGCCAGCAGGGCCGACAGGGCCGGCACTGAAGCTTTCTTT.

This chain joins TRBV10-3 and TRBJ1-4; TRBD1 might be the D (6 bases). The CDR3 sequence is 15 residues long. The germline V gene encodes CDR1 ENHRY and CDR2 SYGVKD. Trimming left V 0 bases short and J 6 bases short, with 11 bases between. CDR3 sequence: CAISESRQGYEKLFF. Written as DNA, the CDR3 is TGTGCCATCAGTGAGTCCAGGCAGGGGTATGAAAAACTGTTTTTT.

This clone turned up a few times. The CDR3 DNA reads as TGTGCCAGCAGCTTAGTGGCAGGTGAAGGCTACACCTTC. Protein: CASSLVAGEGYTF. The chain recombines TRBV11-2 with TRBJ1-2; no clear D gene. V was clipped by 1 base and J by 8 bases, with 11 bases between them. Germline CDR1 is SGHAT and CDR2 is FQNNGV. The CDR3 consists of 13 residues.

This sequence joins TRBV7-8 and TRBJ1-4; no firm D call. Between the trimmed V and J ends, which lost 10 bases and 4 bases, there was a span of 16 bases. CDR3 length: 14 amino acids. Germline V gene data show CDR1 as SGHVS and CDR2 as FQNEAQ. This chain's CDR3 is CATGRTGFNEKLFF. CDR3 bases: TGTGCCACTGGCCGGACGGGGTTTAATGAAAAACTGTTTTTT.

The chain links TRBV5-4 to TRBJ2-5, with D tentatively TRBD2 (6 bases). The CDR3 is made up of 15 amino acids. V lost 3 bases to trimming and J lost 1 base, with 13 bases between them. Germline-derived CDR1 and CDR2 are SGHNT and YYREEE (reference sequence). CDR3 residues: CASSSGVGVQETQYF. CDR3 nucleotides: TGTGCCAGCAGCTCGGGGGTGGGGGTCCAAGAGACCCAGTACTTC.

J is TRBJ2-5 and V is TRBV9; TRBD2 might be the D (6 bases). CDR1 SGDLS and CDR2 YYNGEE come from the germline V gene. The CDR3 spans 16 residues. V shed 2 bases and J shed 2 bases, with 16 bases lying between them. CDR3 protein: CASSVSGGSLQETQYF. The DNA of the CDR3 is TGTGCCAGCAGCGTTAGCGGCGGCTCCCTTCAAGAGACCCAGTACTTC.

V is TRBV18 and J is TRBJ2-2; 7 nucleotides line up with TRBD2. The CDR3 spans 17 residues. Germline V gene sequence: CDR1 KGHSH, CDR2 LQKENI. With 2 bases clipped from V and 0 bases from J, the junction kept 6 bases outside the gene matches. CDR3 DNA sequence: TGTGCCAGCTCACCATTGGGACTACCTTCGAACACCGGGGAGCTGTTTTTT. It translates to CASSPLGLPSNTGELFF.

The chain recombines TRBV7-6 with TRBJ1-1, with D hard to call. Trimming shortened V by 0 bases and J by 6 bases, and 14 bases separated the two germline ends. CDR3 length: 15 residues. The germline V gene has CDR1 SGHVS and CDR2 FNYEAQ. The CDR3 is CASSLADSSPAEAFF. The DNA for the CDR3 is TGTGCCAGCAGCTTAGCGGACTCCAGCCCTGCTGAAGCTTTCTTT.

The chain has TRBV5-1 and TRBJ1-5, with 7 positions matching TRBD1. Germline values: CDR1 SGHRS, CDR2 YFSETQ. J was trimmed by 5 bases and V by 4 bases; bases with no gene match: 6. The CDR3 contains 14 residues. The CDR3: CASSVNRGDQPQHF. The CDR3 nucleotides read TGCGCCAGCAGCGTAAACAGGGGCGATCAGCCCCAGCATTTT.

The chain joins TRBV10-3 to TRBJ2-7; 9 bases map to TRBD1. CDR3 length equals 14 residues. Germline CDR1 reads ENHRY; CDR2 reads SYGVKD. V gave up 4 bases and J gave up 7 bases; unmatched junction bases: 8. CDR3 in DNA: TGTGCCATCAGTGGATCCGGGACAGGGTGGGAGCAGTACTTC. This codes for CAISGSGTGWEQYF.

The chain couples TRBV19 to TRBJ1-1; D call uncertain. Per germline, CDR1 LNHDA and CDR2 SQIVND (reference sequence). The CDR3 has 15 amino acids. Deletions cut 7 bases from V and 6 bases from J, with 21 bases between. The CDR3 bases are TGTGCCAGTACCCAAGTGGGGAGGATTTTGCCTGAAGCTTTCTTT. Translated: CASTQVGRILPEAFF.

The genes are TRBV29-1 and TRBJ2-5; 8 bases are a match to TRBD2. The CDR3 totals 15 residues. V was clipped by 4 bases and J by 0 bases; unmatched bases: 7. Germline V gene sequence: CDR1 SQVTM, CDR2 ANQGSEA. The chain's CDR3 is CSVGPAGAYQETQYF. The CDR3 bases are TGCAGCGTTGGGCCAGCGGGGGCGTACCAAGAGACCCAGTACTTC. The whole variable domain, remainder taken from reference TRBV29-1 and TRBJ2-5, is SAVISQKPSRDICQRGTSLTIQCQVDSQVTMMFWYRQQPGQSLTLIATANQGSEATYESGFVIDKFPISRPNLTFSTLTVSNMSPEDSSIYLCSVGPAGAYQETQYFGPGTRLLVL.